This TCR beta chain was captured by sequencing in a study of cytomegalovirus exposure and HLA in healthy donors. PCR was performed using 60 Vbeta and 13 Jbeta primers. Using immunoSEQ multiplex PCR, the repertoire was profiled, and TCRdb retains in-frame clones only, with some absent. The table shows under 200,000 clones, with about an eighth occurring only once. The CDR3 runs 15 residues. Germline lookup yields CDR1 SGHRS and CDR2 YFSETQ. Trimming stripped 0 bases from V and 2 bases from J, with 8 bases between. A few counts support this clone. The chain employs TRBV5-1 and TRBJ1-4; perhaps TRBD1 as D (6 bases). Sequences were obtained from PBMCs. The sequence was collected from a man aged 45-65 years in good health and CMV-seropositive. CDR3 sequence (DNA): TGCGCCAGCAGCTTGGCCCAGGGGACTAATGAAAAACTGTTTTTT. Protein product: CASSLAQGTNEKLFF.